Listed below are T cell receptor beta chains from one sample, sequenced in a study of vaccination and CD4 T cells after COVID-19. These receptors' targets are unknown. Each CDR3 protein is one row after TCRdb ran MiXCR on the PCR reads. The sample consists of about 16,000 distinct CDR3 sequences, roughly half of them appearing once. The source material was cultured CD4+ T cells from blood, sampled after SARS-CoV-2 vaccination. The origin of the receptors is a human donor with COVID-19. The CDR3 runs from the conserved cysteine through the conserved F or W. A D gene is named only where the DNA matches it firmly. Clone size, where shown, is once, few, many, or a class for clones that have expanded.

clone_size,v_call,j_call,d_call,cdr3_nt,cdr3_aa
once,TRBV11-3,TRBJ2-5,TRBD2,TGTGCCAGCAGCCCCTCGCGGGGGGGCCGTGAGACCCAGTACTTC,CASSPSRGGRETQYF
few,TRBV30,TRBJ1-2,-,TGTGCCTGGAGTGCGGATGGGGGGGGCTATGGCTACACCTTC,CAWSADGGGYGYTF
few,TRBV20-1,TRBJ1-5,TRBD1,TGCAGTGCCACCAGGGGGTTCGGGGCTTCCCAGCATTTT,CSATRGFGASQHF
-,TRBV6-1,TRBJ1-1,TRBD1,TGTGCCAGCAGTGAACGACAGGGGGCGCTGGTCGTGAACACTGAAGCTTTCTTT,CASSERQGALVVNTEAFF
-,TRBV28,TRBJ1-2,-,TGTGCCAGCAGTTCGAAGCTAGGCTATGGCTACACCTTC,CASSSKLGYGYTF
few,TRBV4-1,TRBJ1-2,TRBD1,TGCGCCAGCAGCCAAGCGGGACAGGGAGGCTATGGCTACACCTTC,CASSQAGQGGYGYTF
-,TRBV6-5,TRBJ1-2,-,TGTGCCAGCAGTTACTCGCAGGGTTATGGCTACACCTTC,CASSYSQGYGYTF
-,TRBV27,TRBJ2-7,TRBD1,TGTGCCAGCAGTTTGGAACAGGGGGCAACCTACGAGCAGTACTTC,CASSLEQGATYEQYF
few,TRBV6-5,TRBJ1-1,-,TGTGCCAGCAGTTCCCGGTCGGGGTTAAACGTTTTCTTT,CASSSRSGLNVFF
few,TRBV6-1,TRBJ1-3,-,TGTGCCAGCAGTGAGCGCTCTGGAAACACCATATATTTT,CASSERSGNTIYF
-,TRBV15,TRBJ2-7,-,TGTGCCACCAGCCCCTTAGGCACTTCCTACGAGCAGTACTTC,CATSPLGTSYEQYF
once,TRBV7-9,TRBJ1-3,-,TGTGCCAGCAGCTTAGAATCAATAGCCATATATTTT,CASSLESIAIYF
-,TRBV20-1,TRBJ1-1,-,TGCAGTGCCCAGGACCCGAACACTGAAGCTTTCTTT,CSAQDPNTEAFF
-,TRBV25-1,TRBJ1-5,-,TGTGCCAGCAGCAGGGGTAAGGCCCAGCATTTT,CASSRGKAQHF
-,TRBV20-1,TRBJ1-5,-,TGCAGTGCTTCGGACGGCCGCAATCAGCCCCAGCATTTT,CSASDGRNQPQHF
few,TRBV6-1,TRBJ1-1,-,TGTGCCAGCAGTGTTTTAGTCCTCATGAACACTGAAGCTTTCTTT,CASSVLVLMNTEAFF
few,TRBV7-9,TRBJ1-5,-,TGTGCCAGCAGCTTAGGGGTTGAGAGCAATCAGCCCCAGCATTTT,CASSLGVESNQPQHF
-,TRBV7-8,TRBJ2-7,-,TGTGCCAGCAGCTTTAAGGACGAGCAGTACTTC,CASSFKDEQYF
few,TRBV2,TRBJ1-5,-,TGTGCCAGCACCTTAGGCCCGACTCCTGGCAATCAGCCCCAGCATTTT,CASTLGPTPGNQPQHF
-,TRBV27,TRBJ1-4,-,TGTGCCAGCAGTTTAAGGCACCCGCCCGGGGAAAAACTGTTTTTT,CASSLRHPPGEKLFF
few,TRBV20-1,TRBJ1-4,-,TGCAGTGCTAGCCGGGAGGTGGGGGAAAAACTGTTTTTT,CSASREVGEKLFF
-,TRBV6-2/TRBV6-3,TRBJ2-2,TRBD1,TGTGCCAGCAGAGGGGGACAGACCACCGGGGAGCTGTTTTTT,CASRGGQTTGELFF
-,TRBV30,TRBJ1-1,-,TGTGCCTGGAGTGTATTCAGCCAGGCAGCTTTCTTT,CAWSVFSQAAFF
-,TRBV11-3,TRBJ2-3,TRBD2,TGTGCCAGCAGCCTCAGCGGGGGGGGCACAGATACGCAGTATTTT,CASSLSGGGTDTQYF
-,TRBV29-1,TRBJ2-4,-,TGCAGCGTCTTGGAAGGAGCCAAAAACATTCAGTACTTC,CSVLEGAKNIQYF
-,TRBV30,TRBJ1-3,TRBD1,TGTGCCTGGGGGACAGGGGACTCTGGAAACACCATATATTTT,CAWGTGDSGNTIYF
-,TRBV7-9,TRBJ2-2,-,TGTGCCAGCACTACCAGGGGGAACACCGGGGAGCTGTTTTTT,CASTTRGNTGELFF
-,TRBV19,TRBJ1-5,TRBD1,TGTGCCGGAGGGGGGACAGGGGGTATCAATCAGCCCCAGCATTTT,CAGGGTGGINQPQHF
-,TRBV20-1,TRBJ2-4,TRBD2,TGCAGTGCAAATACCGGGACTACCAAAAACATTCAGTACTTC,CSANTGTTKNIQYF
-,TRBV29-1,TRBJ1-1,-,TGCAGCGTTGCCCCCAGGGGGAACACTGAAGCTTTCTTT,CSVAPRGNTEAFF
few,TRBV10-1,TRBJ1-6,TRBD1,TGCGCCAGCAGTGAAGGACAGGGGGCAGGTTCACCCCTCCACTTT,CASSEGQGAGSPLHF
-,TRBV7-2,TRBJ1-2,TRBD1,TGTGCCAGCAGTCGGGACAGGGGAGGTTATGGCTACACCTTC,CASSRDRGGYGYTF
-,TRBV6-1,TRBJ1-5,-,TGTGCCACCAGGGATTGGGGGAACGGGCAGCCCCAGCATTTT,CATRDWGNGQPQHF
once,TRBV7-7,TRBJ2-7,TRBD2,TGTGCTAGCAGCTTAGTGGAAGCGGGAGTGCAGTACTTC,CASSLVEAGVQYF
-,TRBV19,TRBJ1-5,-,TGTGCCAGTAACCCTGGGGGTAGCAATCAGCCCCAGCATTTT,CASNPGGSNQPQHF
-,TRBV28,TRBJ1-1,-,TGTGCCAGCAGACCCCGGGAACCGGTCACTGAAGCTTTCTTT,CASRPREPVTEAFF
-,TRBV5-1,TRBJ2-7,TRBD1,TGCGCCAGCAGCTTGCTGGGACAGACCTACGAGCAGTACTTC,CASSLLGQTYEQYF
-,TRBV25-1,TRBJ2-7,TRBD1,TGTGCCAGCAGTGAGTGGCCTAGGGGACAGGGCGAATCCTACGAGCAGTACTTC,CASSEWPRGQGESYEQYF
-,TRBV20-1,TRBJ2-3,TRBD2,TGCAGTGCCATGGGACTACATAGCACAGATACGCAGTATTTT,CSAMGLHSTDTQYF
-,TRBV15,TRBJ2-7,-,TGTGCCACCAGCAGAGATCTTGTGGGGGGAGTCTACGAGCAGTACTTC,CATSRDLVGGVYEQYF